The 20 T cell receptor beta chains below come from one sample, sequenced in a study of siplizumab effects on memory and regulatory T cells. Generated by immunoSEQ multiplex PCR, the TCRdb table keeps only in-frame clones and is missing some. The table lists tens of thousands of clones, over 80% of them singletons. Sequencing used Tregs sorted from blood. The receptors come from a human donor in good health.

The CDR3 is CASNGRGTGKAFF. The CDR3 DNA reads TGTGCCAGCAACGGCCGAGGGACAGGGAAGGCTTTCTTT. This chain joins TRBV5-6 and TRBJ1-1, with TRBD1 identical over 9 bases. The CDR3 consists of 13 residues. V gave up 6 bases and J gave up 11 bases; unmatched junction bases: 11. The V gene's germline CDR1 is SGHDT and CDR2 YYEEEE.

The V call is TRBV6-5, the J call TRBJ2-7, with TRBD1 matching 8 bases. Germline V CDR1 and CDR2: MNHEY, SVGAGI. The CDR3 loop spans 15 amino acids. V lost 4 bases to trimming and J lost 9 bases; unmatched junction nucleotides: 14. The CDR3 loop reads CASSSPGQGHSRQYF. As DNA, the CDR3 is TGTGCCAGCAGTTCCCCTGGACAGGGCCACTCCAGGCAGTACTTC.

The gene calls are TRBV19 and TRBJ1-3; D uncertain. The CDR3 is 15 residues long. Per the germline V gene, CDR1 is LNHDA and CDR2 is SQIVND (reference sequence). V was pared by 5 bases and J by 2 bases, with 13 bases between. CDR3: CASSGRATTGNTIYF. CDR3 coding DNA: TGTGCCAGTAGTGGCCGGGCTACAACTGGAAACACCATATATTTT.

The chain links TRBV4-1 to TRBJ1-1; D is unclear. The ends were cut back, 0 bases at V and 0 bases at J, with 8 bases in the middle. Germline V CDR1 and CDR2: MGHRA, YSYEKL. The CDR3 extends over 15 amino acids. The chain's CDR3 is CASSQDFRLNTEAFF. Written as DNA, the CDR3 is TGCGCCAGCAGCCAAGATTTTAGGCTGAACACTGAAGCTTTCTTT.

The J gene is TRBJ2-3, the V gene TRBV6-1; 7 bases align to TRBD1. The germline CDR1 and CDR2 sequences are MNHNS and SASEGT. The CDR3 extends over 13 amino acids. The V gene end was trimmed by 8 bases and the J gene end by 2 bases; junction bases not matched to a gene: 4. The CDR3 sequence: CASRQGNTDTQYF. DNA for the CDR3: TGTGCCAGCCGACAGGGCAACACAGATACGCAGTATTTT.

This chain joins TRBV18 and TRBJ2-3, with 9 bases that match TRBD2. Germline V gene sequence: CDR1 KGHSH, CDR2 LQKENI. The CDR3 spans 17 residues. V gave up 5 bases and J gave up 0 bases; unmatched junction bases: 9. The CDR3 loop reads CASSKRSSGVSTDTQYF. In nucleotides, the CDR3 is TGTGCCAGCTCAAAGAGGTCTAGCGGGGTGAGCACAGATACGCAGTATTTT.

The chain joins TRBV7-3 to TRBJ2-2; weak D call: TRBD2 (6 bases). The germline V gene encodes CDR1 SGHTA and CDR2 FQGTGA. The CDR3 is made up of 16 amino acids. Trimming shortened V by 5 bases and J by 2 bases, and 15 bases separated the two germline ends. The CDR3 reads CASSTVQGLNTGELFF. CDR3 coding DNA: TGTGCCAGCAGCACTGTTCAGGGACTCAACACCGGGGAGCTGTTTTTT.

The chain is built from TRBV5-1 and TRBJ2-3, with 8 bases matching TRBD2. CDR3 length: 12 residues. Germline V gene data show CDR1 as SGHRS and CDR2 as YFSETQ. V was pared by 3 bases and J by 14 bases, with 8 bases of the junction left unmatched. In DNA form, the CDR3 reads TGCGCCAGCAGCTCGGACGGGACTAGAGGGTATTTT. Encoded protein: CASSSDGTRGYF. The full variable domain, in which reference TRBV5-1 and TRBJ2-3 provide the parts outside the CDR3, is KAGVTQTPRYLIKTRGQQVTLSCSPISGHRSVSWYQQTPGQGLQFLFEYFSETQRNKGNFPGRFSGRQFSNSRSEMNVSTLELGDSALYLCASSSDGTRGYFGPGTRLTVL.

CDR3 amino acids: CASSPQGGTDTIYF. CDR3 DNA sequence: TGTGCCAGCAGCCCTCAAGGGGGCACGGACACCATATATTTT. The V call is TRBV7-3, the J call TRBJ1-3; 7 positions agree with TRBD1. Germline CDR1 and CDR2: SGHTA and FQGTGA. This CDR3 spans 14 amino acids. V shed 5 bases, J shed 8 bases, and the junction held 9 bases outside the gene matches.

The rearrangement links TRBV7-2 to TRBJ1-1; D not certain. Germline V gives CDR1 SGHTA, CDR2 FQGNSA. Trimming stripped 2 bases from V and 2 bases from J, with 6 bases between. CDR3 length: 13 residues. The CDR3 reads CASSLQRNTEAFF. As DNA, the CDR3 is TGTGCCAGCAGCTTACAGCGAAACACTGAAGCTTTCTTT.

The chain has TRBV19 and TRBJ2-2; D gene uncertain. Germline V lookup: CDR1 LNHDA, CDR2 SQIVND (reference sequence). Trimming shortened V by 7 bases and J by 2 bases, and 8 bases separated the two germline ends. The CDR3 runs 13 residues. The CDR3 sequence: CASIGFNTGELFF. Written as DNA, the CDR3 is TGTGCCAGTATCGGCTTCAACACCGGGGAGCTGTTTTTT.

The rearrangement links TRBV28 to TRBJ2-7; D unresolved. The V end lost 2 bases, the J end lost 9 bases, and 8 bases lay between the germline ends. The CDR3 has 11 amino acids. Germline CDR1 reads MDHEN; CDR2 reads SYDVKM. Here the CDR3 reads CASSLARTQYF. CDR3 DNA: TGTGCCAGCAGTTTAGCGCGGACGCAGTACTTC.

In the case of this clone: Sequence at one end of the junction differs from germline and may be a read error. The rearrangement links TRBV19 to TRBJ2-3; the D gene is possibly TRBD1 (5 bases). The length of the CDR3 is 15 residues. Germline V gene data show CDR1 as LNHDA and CDR2 as SQIVND (reference sequence). CDR3 nucleotide sequence: TGTGGCAGTATGCCCGACAGTTCTAGCACAGATACGCAGTATTTT. Its protein is CGSMPDSSSTDTQYF.

The chain joins TRBV5-6 to TRBJ2-2; TRBD2 is a possible D gene (5 bases). V was clipped by 4 bases and J by 6 bases, with 19 bases between them. Germline V gene sequence: CDR1 SGHDT, CDR2 YYEEEE. CDR3 length equals 16 residues. CDR3 amino acids: CASSPDPRGTPGELFF. CDR3 DNA: TGTGCCAGCAGCCCGGACCCTCGGGGAACGCCCGGGGAGCTGTTTTTT.

The chain carries TRBV28 and TRBJ2-2, with 7 bases fitting TRBD2. CDR1 MDHEN and CDR2 SYDVKM come from the germline V gene. V lost 4 bases and J lost 1; bases outside the gene matches: 6. The CDR3 covers 16 residues. The DNA of the CDR3 is TGTGCCAGCAGTTGGGGCGGGGGTTGGAACACCGGGGAGCTGTTTTTT. Amino acids: CASSWGGGWNTGELFF.

The chain has TRBV7-2 and TRBJ2-7; 7 positions match TRBD1. J gave up 2 bases and V 2 bases, and 6 bases lay outside the gene matches. The germline V gene encodes CDR1 SGHTA and CDR2 FQGNSA. CDR3 size: 15 residues. The CDR3 spells CASSLLVGTAYEQYF. CDR3 bases: TGTGCCAGCAGCTTATTGGTGGGGACAGCCTACGAGCAGTACTTC.

The chain links TRBV5-1 to TRBJ2-7; no clear D. The germline V gene has CDR1 SGHRS and CDR2 YFSETQ. The CDR3 loop spans 12 amino acids. Trimming took 2 bases from V and 1 from J, leaving 4 bases between them. This CDR3 reads CASSFGSYEQYF. The CDR3 bases are TGCGCCAGCAGCTTTGGATCCTACGAGCAGTACTTC.

V and J are TRBV7-2 and TRBJ2-7; D is possibly TRBD1 (6 bases). The V gene lost 3 bases and the J gene lost 6 bases, with 9 bases spanning the gap. The V gene's germline CDR1 is SGHTA and CDR2 FQGNSA. The CDR3 covers 12 residues. CDR3 loop: CASSLGHFEQYF. Here the CDR3 DNA reads TGTGCCAGCAGCTTGGGACACTTCGAGCAGTACTTC.

There are a few counts of this clone. The V gene is TRBV11-3, the J gene TRBJ2-1, with 15 bases lining up with TRBD2. V was clipped by 1 base and J by 8 bases; unmatched bases: 3. CDR3 size: 16 residues. CDR1 and CDR2 from the germline V gene are SGHNT and YENEEA. The CDR3 loop is CASSLGTSGRDDEQFF. The CDR3 DNA sequence: TGTGCCAGCAGCTTAGGGACTAGCGGGAGGGATGATGAGCAGTTCTTC.

The chain recombines TRBV7-2 with TRBJ2-7; 16 bases agree with TRBD2. Germline V gene lookup returns CDR1 SGHTA and CDR2 FQGNSA. This CDR3 spans 15 amino acids. Trimming cost V 6 bases and J 9 bases; bases outside gene matches: 8. The CDR3 DNA reads TGTGCCAGCAGACCGGTGGGGACTAGCGGGAGGGTGCAGTACTTC. Translating it yields CASRPVGTSGRVQYF.